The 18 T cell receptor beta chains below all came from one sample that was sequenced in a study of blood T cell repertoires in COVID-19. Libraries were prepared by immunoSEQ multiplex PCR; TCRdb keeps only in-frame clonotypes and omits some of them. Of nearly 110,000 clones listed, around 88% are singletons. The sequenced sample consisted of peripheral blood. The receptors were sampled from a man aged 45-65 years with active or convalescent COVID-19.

The CDR3 is CSASGASGSTGELFF. The CDR3 DNA reads as TGCAGTGCTAGTGGGGCTAGCGGGAGCACCGGGGAGCTGTTTTTT. J is TRBJ2-2 and V is TRBV20-1, with 10 bases identical to TRBD2. The ends lost 3 bases at V and 4 bases at J; junction bases unmatched: 5. CDR3 length: 15 residues. Per germline, CDR1 DFQATT and CDR2 SNEGSKA (reference sequence).

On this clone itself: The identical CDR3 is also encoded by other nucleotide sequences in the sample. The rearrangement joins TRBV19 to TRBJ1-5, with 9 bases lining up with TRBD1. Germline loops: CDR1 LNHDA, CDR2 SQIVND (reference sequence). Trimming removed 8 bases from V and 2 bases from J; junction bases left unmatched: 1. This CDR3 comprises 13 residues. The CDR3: CASRDRGNQPQHF. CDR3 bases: TGTGCCAGTCGGGACAGGGGCAATCAGCCCCAGCATTTT.

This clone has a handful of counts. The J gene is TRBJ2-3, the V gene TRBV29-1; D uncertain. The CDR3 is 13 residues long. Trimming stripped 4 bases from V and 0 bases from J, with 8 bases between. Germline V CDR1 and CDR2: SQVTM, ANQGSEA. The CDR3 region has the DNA TGCAGCGTTGCGCCCACTAGCACAGATACGCAGTATTTT. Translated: CSVAPTSTDTQYF.

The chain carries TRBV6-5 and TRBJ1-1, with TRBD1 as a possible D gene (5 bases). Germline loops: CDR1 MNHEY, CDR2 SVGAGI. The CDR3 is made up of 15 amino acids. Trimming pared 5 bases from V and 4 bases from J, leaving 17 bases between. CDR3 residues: CASSTRDTGFTEAFF. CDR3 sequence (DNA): TGTGCCAGCAGTACCCGAGATACAGGTTTCACTGAAGCTTTCTTT.

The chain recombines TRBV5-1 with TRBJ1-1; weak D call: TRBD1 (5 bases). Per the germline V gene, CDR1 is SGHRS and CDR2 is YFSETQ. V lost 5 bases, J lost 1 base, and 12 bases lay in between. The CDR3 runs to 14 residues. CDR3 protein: CASRKGQANTEAFF. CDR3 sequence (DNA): TGCGCCAGCAGAAAGGGGCAAGCGAACACTGAAGCTTTCTTT.

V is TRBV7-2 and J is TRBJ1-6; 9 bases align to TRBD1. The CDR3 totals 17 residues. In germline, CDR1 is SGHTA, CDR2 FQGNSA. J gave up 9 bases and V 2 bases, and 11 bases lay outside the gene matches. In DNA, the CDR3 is TGTGCCAGCAGCTTATCAGGTCGAGACAGGGGGACTTCACCCCTCCACTTT. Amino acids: CASSLSGRDRGTSPLHF. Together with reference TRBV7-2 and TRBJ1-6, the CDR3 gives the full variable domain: GAGVSQSPSNKVTEKGKDVELRCDPISGHTALYWYRQSLGQGLEFLIYFQGNSAPDKSGLPSDRFSAERTGGSVSTLTIQRTQQEDSAVYLCASSLSGRDRGTSPLHFGNGTRLTVT.

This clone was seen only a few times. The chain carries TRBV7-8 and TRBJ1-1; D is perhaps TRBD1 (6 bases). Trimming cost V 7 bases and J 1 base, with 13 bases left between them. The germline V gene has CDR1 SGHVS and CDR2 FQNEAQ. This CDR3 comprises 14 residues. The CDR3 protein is CASIADRRNTEAFF. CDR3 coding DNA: TGTGCCAGCATCGCAGACAGGAGGAACACTGAAGCTTTCTTT.

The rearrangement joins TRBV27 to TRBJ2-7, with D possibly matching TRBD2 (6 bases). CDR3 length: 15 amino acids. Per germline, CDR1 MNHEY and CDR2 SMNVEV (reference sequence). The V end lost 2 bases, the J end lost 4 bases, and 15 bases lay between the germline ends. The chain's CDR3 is CASSLGGLHLYEQYF. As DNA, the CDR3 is TGTGCCAGCAGTTTAGGGGGACTGCACTTGTACGAGCAGTACTTC.

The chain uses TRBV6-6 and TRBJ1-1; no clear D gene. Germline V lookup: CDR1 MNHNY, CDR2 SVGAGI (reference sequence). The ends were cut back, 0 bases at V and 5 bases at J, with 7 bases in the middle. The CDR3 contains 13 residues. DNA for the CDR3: TGTGCCAGCAGTTACTCGTTTCTTACTGAAGCTTTCTTT. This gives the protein CASSYSFLTEAFF.

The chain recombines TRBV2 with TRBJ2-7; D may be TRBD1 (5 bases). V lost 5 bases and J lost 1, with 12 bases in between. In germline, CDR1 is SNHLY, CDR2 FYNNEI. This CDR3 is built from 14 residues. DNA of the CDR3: TGTGCCAGCAGTCTTACAGGTTTTTCCTACGAGCAGTACTTC. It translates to CASSLTGFSYEQYF.

The CDR3 is CASSLGGWFHF. The CDR3 DNA reads TGTGCCAGCAGTTTAGGAGGATGGTTCCACTTT. The chain combines TRBV28 with TRBJ1-6; D is unclear. With 2 bases removed from V and 17 bases from J, the gap between germline ends came to 10 bases. The CDR3 is 11 amino acids. Germline assignment: CDR1 MDHEN and CDR2 SYDVKM.

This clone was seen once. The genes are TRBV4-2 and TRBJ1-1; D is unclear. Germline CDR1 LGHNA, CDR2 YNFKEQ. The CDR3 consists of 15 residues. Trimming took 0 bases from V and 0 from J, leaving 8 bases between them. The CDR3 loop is CASSQDETLNTEAFF. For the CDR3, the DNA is TGTGCCAGCAGCCAAGATGAGACACTGAACACTGAAGCTTTCTTT.

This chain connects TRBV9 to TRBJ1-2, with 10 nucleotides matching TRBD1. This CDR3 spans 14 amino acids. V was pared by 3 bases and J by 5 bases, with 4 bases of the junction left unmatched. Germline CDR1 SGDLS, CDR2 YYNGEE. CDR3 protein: CASSGGQGPYGYTF. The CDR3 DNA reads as TGTGCCAGCAGCGGGGGACAGGGGCCTTATGGCTACACCTTC.

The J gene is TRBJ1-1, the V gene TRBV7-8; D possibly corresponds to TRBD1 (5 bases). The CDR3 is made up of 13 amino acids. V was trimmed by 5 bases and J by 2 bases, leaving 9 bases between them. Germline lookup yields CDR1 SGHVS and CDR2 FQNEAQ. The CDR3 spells CASSRDSNTEAFF. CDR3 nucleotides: TGTGCCAGCAGCCGAGACAGTAACACTGAAGCTTTCTTT.

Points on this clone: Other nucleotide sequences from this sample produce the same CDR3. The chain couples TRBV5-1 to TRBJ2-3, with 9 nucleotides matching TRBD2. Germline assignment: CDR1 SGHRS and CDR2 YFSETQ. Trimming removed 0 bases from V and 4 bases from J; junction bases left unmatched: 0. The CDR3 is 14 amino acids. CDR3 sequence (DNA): TGCGCCAGCAGCTTGGTAGCGGGAGCAGATACGCAGTATTTT. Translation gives CASSLVAGADTQYF.

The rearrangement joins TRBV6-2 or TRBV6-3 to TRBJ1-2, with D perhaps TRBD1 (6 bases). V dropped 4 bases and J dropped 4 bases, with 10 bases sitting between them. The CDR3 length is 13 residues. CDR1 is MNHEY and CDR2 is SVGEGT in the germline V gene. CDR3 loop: CASSLDRSYGYTF. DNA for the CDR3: TGTGCCAGCAGTTTGGACAGAAGCTATGGCTACACCTTC.

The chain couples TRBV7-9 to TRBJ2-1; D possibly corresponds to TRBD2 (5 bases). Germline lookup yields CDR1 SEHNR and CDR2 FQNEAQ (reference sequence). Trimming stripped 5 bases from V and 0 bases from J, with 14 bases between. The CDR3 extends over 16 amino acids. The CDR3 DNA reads TGTGCCAGCAGCCCGAGACTACAGAGCTCCTACAATGAGCAGTTCTTC. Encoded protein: CASSPRLQSSYNEQFF.

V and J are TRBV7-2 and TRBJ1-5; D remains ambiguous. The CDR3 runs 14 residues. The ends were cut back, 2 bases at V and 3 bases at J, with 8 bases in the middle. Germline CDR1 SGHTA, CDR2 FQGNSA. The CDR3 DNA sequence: TGTGCCAGCAGCTTAACCGACACCAATCAGCCCCAGCATTTT. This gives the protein CASSLTDTNQPQHF.